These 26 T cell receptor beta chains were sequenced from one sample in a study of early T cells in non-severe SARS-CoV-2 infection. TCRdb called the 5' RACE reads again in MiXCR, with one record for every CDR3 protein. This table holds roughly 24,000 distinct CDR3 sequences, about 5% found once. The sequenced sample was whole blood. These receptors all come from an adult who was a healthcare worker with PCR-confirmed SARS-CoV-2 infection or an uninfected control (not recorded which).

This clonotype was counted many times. The CDR3 sequence: CATSRETGSSYEQYF. CDR3 bases: TGTGCCACCAGCAGGGAAACAGGGAGCTCCTACGAGCAGTACTTC. The rearrangement links TRBV15 to TRBJ2-7, with a tentative D call TRBD1 (6 bases). The germline V gene encodes CDR1 LNHNV and CDR2 YYDKDF (reference sequence). Trimming shortened V by 3 bases and J by 0 bases, and 12 bases separated the two germline ends. CDR3 length: 15 residues.

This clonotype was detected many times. CDR3 DNA: TGTGCCAGCAGTCGGAGGGGTAATTCACCCCTCCACTTT. Its translation: CASSRRGNSPLHF. This chain connects TRBV25-1 to TRBJ1-6; maybe TRBD1 (5 bases). The CDR3 covers 13 residues. The germline V and J ends were trimmed by 5 bases and 6 bases, with 8 bases remaining between them. Germline V gene sequence: CDR1 MGHDK, CDR2 SYGVNS.

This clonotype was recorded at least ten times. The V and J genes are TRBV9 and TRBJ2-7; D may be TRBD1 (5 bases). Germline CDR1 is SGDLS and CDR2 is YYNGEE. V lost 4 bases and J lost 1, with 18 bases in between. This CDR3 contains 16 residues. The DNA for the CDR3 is TGTGCCAGCAGCCCTAGGCCACTCGGACAATCCTACGAGCAGTACTTC. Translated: CASSPRPLGQSYEQYF.

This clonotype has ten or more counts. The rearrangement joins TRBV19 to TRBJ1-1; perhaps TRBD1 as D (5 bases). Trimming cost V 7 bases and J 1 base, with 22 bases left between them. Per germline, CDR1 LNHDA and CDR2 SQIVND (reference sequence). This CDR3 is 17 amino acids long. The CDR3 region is CASIGKTATIRNTEAFF. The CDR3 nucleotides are TGTGCCAGTATAGGGAAGACAGCAACCATCCGGAACACTGAAGCTTTCTTT.

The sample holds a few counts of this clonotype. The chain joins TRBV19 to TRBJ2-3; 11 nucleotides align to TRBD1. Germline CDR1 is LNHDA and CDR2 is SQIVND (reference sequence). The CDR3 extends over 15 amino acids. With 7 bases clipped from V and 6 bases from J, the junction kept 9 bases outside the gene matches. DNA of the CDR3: TGTGCCAGTACAGCACTCGGACAGGGGGCGGATACGCAGTATTTT. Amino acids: CASTALGQGADTQYF.

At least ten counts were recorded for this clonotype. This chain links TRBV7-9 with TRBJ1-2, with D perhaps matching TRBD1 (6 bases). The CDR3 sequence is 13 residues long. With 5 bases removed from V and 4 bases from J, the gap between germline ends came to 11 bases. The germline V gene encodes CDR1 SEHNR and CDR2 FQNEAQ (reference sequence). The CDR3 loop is CASSPDRPYGYTF. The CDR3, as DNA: TGTGCCAGCAGCCCGGACAGACCCTATGGCTACACCTTC.

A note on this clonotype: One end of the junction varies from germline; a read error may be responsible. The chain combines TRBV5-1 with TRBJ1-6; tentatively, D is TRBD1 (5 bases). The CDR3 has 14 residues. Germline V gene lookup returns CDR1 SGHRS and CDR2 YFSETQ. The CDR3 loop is CASSFVGENSPLHF. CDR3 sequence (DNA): TGCGCCAGCAGCTTTGTGGGGGAAAATTCACCCCTCCATTTT.

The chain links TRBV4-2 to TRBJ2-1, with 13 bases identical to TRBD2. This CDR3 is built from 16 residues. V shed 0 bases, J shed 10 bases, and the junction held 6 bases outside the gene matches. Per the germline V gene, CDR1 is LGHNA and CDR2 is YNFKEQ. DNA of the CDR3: TGTGCCAGCAGCCAAGATACTAGCGGGGGGGCAGGGGAGCAGTTCTTC. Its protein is CASSQDTSGGAGEQFF.

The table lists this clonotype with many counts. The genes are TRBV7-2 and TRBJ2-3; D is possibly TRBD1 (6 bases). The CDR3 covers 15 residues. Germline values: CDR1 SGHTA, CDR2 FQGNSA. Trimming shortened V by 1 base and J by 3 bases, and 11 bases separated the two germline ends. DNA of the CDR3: TGTGCCAGCAGCTTAGTTGGGACAAAGACAGATACGCAGTATTTT. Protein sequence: CASSLVGTKTDTQYF.

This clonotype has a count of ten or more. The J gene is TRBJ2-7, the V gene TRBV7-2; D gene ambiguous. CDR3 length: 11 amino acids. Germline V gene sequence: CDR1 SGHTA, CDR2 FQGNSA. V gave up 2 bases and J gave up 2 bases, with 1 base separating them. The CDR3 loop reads CASSLPYEQYF. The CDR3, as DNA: TGTGCCAGCAGCTTACCCTACGAGCAGTACTTC. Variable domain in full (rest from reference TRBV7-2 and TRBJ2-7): GAGVSQSPSNKVTEKGKDVELRCDPISGHTALYWYRQSLGQGLEFLIYFQGNSAPDKSGLPSDRFSAERTGGSVSTLTIQRTQQEDSAVYLCASSLPYEQYFGPGTRLTVT.

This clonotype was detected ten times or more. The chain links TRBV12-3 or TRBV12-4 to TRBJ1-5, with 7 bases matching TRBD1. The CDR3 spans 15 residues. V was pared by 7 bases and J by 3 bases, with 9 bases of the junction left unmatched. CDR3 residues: CASTGQPTINQPQHF. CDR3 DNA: TGTGCCAGCACGGGACAGCCCACCATCAATCAGCCCCAGCATTTT.

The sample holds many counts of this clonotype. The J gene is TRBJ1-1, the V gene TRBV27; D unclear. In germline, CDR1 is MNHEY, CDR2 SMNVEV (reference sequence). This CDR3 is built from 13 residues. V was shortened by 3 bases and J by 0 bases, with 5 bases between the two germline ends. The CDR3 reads CASSFWMNTEAFF. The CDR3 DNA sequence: TGTGCCAGCAGTTTTTGGATGAACACTGAAGCTTTCTTT.

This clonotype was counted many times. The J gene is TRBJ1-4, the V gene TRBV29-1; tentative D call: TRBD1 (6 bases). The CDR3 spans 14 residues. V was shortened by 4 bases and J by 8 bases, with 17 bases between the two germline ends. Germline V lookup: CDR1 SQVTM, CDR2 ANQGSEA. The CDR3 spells CSVVLADRGEKLFF. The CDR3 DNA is TGCAGCGTTGTTCTTGCGGACAGAGGCGAAAAACTGTTTTTT. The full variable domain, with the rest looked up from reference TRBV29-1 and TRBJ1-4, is SAVISQKPSRDICQRGTSLTIQCQVDSQVTMMFWYRQQPGQSLTLIATANQGSEATYESGFVIDKFPISRPNLTFSTLTVSNMSPEDSSIYLCSVVLADRGEKLFFGSGTQLSVL.

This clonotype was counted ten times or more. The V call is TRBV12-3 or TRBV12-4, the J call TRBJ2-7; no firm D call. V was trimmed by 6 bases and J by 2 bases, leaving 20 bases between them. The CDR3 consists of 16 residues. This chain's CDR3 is CASSLDPQAVPYEQYF. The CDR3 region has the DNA TGTGCCAGCAGCCTAGACCCTCAGGCAGTCCCCTACGAGCAGTACTTC.

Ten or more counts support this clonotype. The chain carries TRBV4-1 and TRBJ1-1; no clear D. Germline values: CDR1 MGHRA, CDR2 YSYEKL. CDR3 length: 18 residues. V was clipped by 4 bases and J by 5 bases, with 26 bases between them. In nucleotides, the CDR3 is TGCGCCAGCAGCCTGAAACAACCCCTTCCATCAGAGTTAACTGAAGCTTTCTTT. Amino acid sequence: CASSLKQPLPSELTEAFF.

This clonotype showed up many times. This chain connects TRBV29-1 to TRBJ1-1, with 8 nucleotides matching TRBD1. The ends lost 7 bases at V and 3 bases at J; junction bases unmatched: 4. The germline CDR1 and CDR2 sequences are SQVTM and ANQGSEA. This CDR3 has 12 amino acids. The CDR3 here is CSGETGDTEAFF. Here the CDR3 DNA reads TGCAGCGGCGAGACAGGGGACACTGAAGCTTTCTTT.

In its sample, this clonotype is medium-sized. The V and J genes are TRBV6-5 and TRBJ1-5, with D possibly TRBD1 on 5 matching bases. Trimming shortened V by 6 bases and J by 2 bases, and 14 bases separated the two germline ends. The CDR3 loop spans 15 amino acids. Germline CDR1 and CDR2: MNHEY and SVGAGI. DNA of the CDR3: TGTGCCAGCAGCCAACAGGACGGTGGCAATCAGCCCCAGCATTTT. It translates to CASSQQDGGNQPQHF.

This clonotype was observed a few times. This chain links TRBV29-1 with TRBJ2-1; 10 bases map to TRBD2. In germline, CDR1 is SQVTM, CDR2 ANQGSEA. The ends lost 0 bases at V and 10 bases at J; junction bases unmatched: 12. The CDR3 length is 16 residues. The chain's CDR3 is CSVEDHGSGGAGEQFF. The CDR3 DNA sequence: TGCAGCGTTGAAGATCATGGGAGCGGGGGGGCCGGAGAGCAGTTCTTC.

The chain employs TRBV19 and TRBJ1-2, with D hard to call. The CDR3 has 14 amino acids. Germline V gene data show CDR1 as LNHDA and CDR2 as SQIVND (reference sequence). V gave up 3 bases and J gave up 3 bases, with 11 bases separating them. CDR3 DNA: TGTGCCAGTAGTATTGATGGATTCGACTATGGCTACACCTTC. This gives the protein CASSIDGFDYGYTF.

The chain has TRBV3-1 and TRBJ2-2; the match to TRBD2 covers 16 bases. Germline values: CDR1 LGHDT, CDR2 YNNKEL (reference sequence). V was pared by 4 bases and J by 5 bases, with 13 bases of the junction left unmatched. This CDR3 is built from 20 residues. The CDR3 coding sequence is TGTGCCAGCAGCCCCCTTGGGACTAGCGGGGGGGCCGGTAGTACCGGGGAGCTGTTTTTT. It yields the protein CASSPLGTSGGAGSTGELFF.

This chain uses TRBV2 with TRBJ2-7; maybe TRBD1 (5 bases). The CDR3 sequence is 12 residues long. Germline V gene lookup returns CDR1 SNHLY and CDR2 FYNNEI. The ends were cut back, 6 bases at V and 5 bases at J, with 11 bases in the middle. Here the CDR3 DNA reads TGTGCCAGCAGACAGGTTGGGGACGAGCAGTACTTC. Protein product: CASRQVGDEQYF.

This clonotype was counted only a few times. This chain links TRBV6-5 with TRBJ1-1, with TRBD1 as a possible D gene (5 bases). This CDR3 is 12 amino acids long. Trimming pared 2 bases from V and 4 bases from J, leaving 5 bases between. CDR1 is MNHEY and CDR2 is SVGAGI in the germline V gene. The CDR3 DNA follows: TGTGCCAGCAGTTACGGGGGCACTGAAGCTTTCTTT. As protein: CASSYGGTEAFF.

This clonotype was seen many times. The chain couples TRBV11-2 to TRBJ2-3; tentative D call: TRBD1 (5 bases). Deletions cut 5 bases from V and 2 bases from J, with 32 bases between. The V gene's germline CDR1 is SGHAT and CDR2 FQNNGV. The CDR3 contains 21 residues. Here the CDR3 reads CASSPRTNRLGPHALTDTQYF. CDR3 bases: TGTGCCAGCAGCCCCCGGACAAACCGATTGGGCCCTCACGCCCTCACAGATACGCAGTATTTT. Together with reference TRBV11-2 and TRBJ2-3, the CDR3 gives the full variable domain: EAGVAQSPRYKIIEKRQSVAFWCNPISGHATLYWYQQILGQGPKLLIQFQNNGVVDDSQLPKDRFSAERLKGVDSTLKIQPAKLEDSAVYLCASSPRTNRLGPHALTDTQYFGPGTRLTVL.

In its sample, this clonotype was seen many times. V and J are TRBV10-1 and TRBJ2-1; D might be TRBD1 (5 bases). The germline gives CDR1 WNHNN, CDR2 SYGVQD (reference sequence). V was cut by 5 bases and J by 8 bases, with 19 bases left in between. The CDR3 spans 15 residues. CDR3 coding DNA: TGCGCCAGCAGTACCCAGGGCTGGCTACACCATGAGCAGTTCTTC. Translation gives CASSTQGWLHHEQFF.

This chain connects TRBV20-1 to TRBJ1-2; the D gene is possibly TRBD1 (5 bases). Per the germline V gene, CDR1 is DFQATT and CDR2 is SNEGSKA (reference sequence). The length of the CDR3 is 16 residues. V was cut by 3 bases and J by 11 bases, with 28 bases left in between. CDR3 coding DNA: TGCAGTGCTAGTGATCCGTCACAGGAGGCGTCCTATCGATACACCTTC. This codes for CSASDPSQEASYRYTF.

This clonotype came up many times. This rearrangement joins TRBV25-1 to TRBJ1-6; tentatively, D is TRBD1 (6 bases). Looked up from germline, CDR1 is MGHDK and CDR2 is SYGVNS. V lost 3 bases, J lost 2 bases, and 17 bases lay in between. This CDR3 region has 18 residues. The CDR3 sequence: CASSDTDEQGPYNSPLHF. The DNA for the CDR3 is TGTGCCAGCAGTGACACGGATGAACAGGGACCCTATAATTCACCCCTCCACTTT.